The clone carrying this T cell receptor (beta chain) was observed a handful of times. Antigen unknown. This sample was included in a study of vaccination and CD4 T cells after COVID-19. Study overall: Convalescent donors: six male, four female; seven Caucasian, two Asian, one multiracial, two Hispanic. Post-vaccine sampling followed dose two by a median 72 days (range 14 to 241).

Stated treatment: approximately 10-day PBMC culture with coronavirus spike peptide pools or control peptides (ViraFEST assay). IL-2 at around 10 IU/ml and peptide pools at roughly 10 ug/ml were added to PBMCs cultured at over 1.5 million per well. Germline V CDR1 and CDR2: LNHDA, SQIVND (reference sequence). The CDR3 has 15 residues. J was trimmed by 1 base and V by 5 bases; bases with no gene match: 5. Cultured CD4+ T cell DNA was sequenced using the Oncomine TCR Beta short-read assay. TCRdb ran MiXCR on the PCR reads and lists one entry per CDR3 protein. The sample includes roughly 4,800 distinct CDR3 sequences, about 20% of them seen just once.

This clonotype originated in a human donor who had recovered from COVID-19. V gene TRBV19 combines with J gene TRBJ2-3, with 8 positions matching TRBD2. The sample was CD4+ T cells from blood, cultured in vitro. The CDR3 nucleotides are TGTGCCAGTAGTGGTGCGGGGGGCCGCACAGATACGCAGTATTTT. Translation: CASSGAGGRTDTQYF.